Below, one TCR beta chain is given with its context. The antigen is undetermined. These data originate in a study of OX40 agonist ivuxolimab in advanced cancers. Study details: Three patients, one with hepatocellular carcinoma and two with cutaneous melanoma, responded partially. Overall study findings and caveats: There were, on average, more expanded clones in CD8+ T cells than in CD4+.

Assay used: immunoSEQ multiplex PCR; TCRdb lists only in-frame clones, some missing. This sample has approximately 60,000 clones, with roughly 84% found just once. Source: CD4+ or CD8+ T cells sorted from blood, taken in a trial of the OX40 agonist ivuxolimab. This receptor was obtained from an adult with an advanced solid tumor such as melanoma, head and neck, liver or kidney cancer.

For the CDR3, the DNA is TGTGCCATCAGTGAGTTATACAGGGGAACCTCCTACGAGCAGTACTTC. Residues: CAISELYRGTSYEQYF. The rearrangement joins TRBV10-3 to TRBJ2-7; 7 bases are a match to TRBD1. The ends lost 1 base at V and 0 bases at J; junction bases unmatched: 6. CDR1 is ENHRY, CDR2 SYGVKD, per germline. This CDR3 has 16 amino acids.